This T cell receptor beta chain was found in a study of graft-versus-host responses after intestinal transplantation. As regards this clone: Antigen specificity is unknown.

Here immunoSEQ multiplex PCR was the method, and the copy in TCRdb shows in-frame clones only, minus some. Counted here are 100,000 or so clones, around 93% occurring once; the ten biggest clones make up 1.1%. Study outcomes and limitations: Recipient marrow harbored GvH clones, some of which surfaced first in ileum or blood.

This CDR3 region has 16 residues. V lost 0 bases and J lost 0, with 9 bases in between. Germline loops: CDR1 MGHRA, CDR2 YSYEKL. The sequenced sample was unstimulated CD8+ T cells sorted from spleen or lymph node cells, obtained before transplant. The rearrangement joins TRBV4-1 to TRBJ1-3; no reliable D call. The receptor comes from a human donor who was the organ donor for an intestinal transplant. The CDR3 loop reads CASSQDAGSSGNTIYF. The DNA of the CDR3 is TGCGCCAGCAGCCAAGATGCGGGGAGCTCTGGAAACACCATATATTTT.